These T cell receptor beta chains were read from a single sample in a study of T-cell memory formation after mild COVID-19. Each CDR3 protein is one row after TCRdb ran MiXCR on the 5' RACE reads. The top ten clones hold about 26% of a sample with roughly 89,000 distinct CDR3 sequences, about 12% of them seen once. The sequenced sample was PBMCs or a T cell subset sorted from them (not recorded which). Source of these receptors: an adult woman who had mild COVID-19 (a few samples of this study predate the infection). Cell type and time point are not known. Each CDR3 is given with its conserved first and last residue. Fields, in order: D gene, clone size, V gene, J gene, CDR3 protein, CDR3 DNA. D genes are given only for firm matches. Where a row states a size, it is once, few, many or the class of an expanded clone; other rows omit it.

D gene: .; clone size: .; V gene: TRBV4-1; J gene: TRBJ1-1; CDR3 protein: CASSQDPLLNTEAFF; CDR3 DNA: TGCGCCAGCAGCCAAGATCCCCTCCTAAACACTGAAGCTTTCTTT
D gene: .; clone size: many; V gene: TRBV27; J gene: TRBJ2-7; CDR3 protein: CASSLWQGDEQYF; CDR3 DNA: TGTGCCAGCAGTTTATGGCAGGGCGACGAGCAGTACTTC
D gene: .; clone size: few; V gene: TRBV6-2/TRBV6-3; J gene: TRBJ1-1; CDR3 protein: CASSFGWMNTEAFF; CDR3 DNA: TGTGCCAGCAGTTTTGGTTGGATGAACACTGAAGCTTTCTTT
D gene: .; clone size: few; V gene: TRBV7-2; J gene: TRBJ1-1; CDR3 protein: CASSWDSGVWNTEAFF; CDR3 DNA: TGTGCCAGCAGCTGGGACTCAGGCGTTTGGAACACTGAAGCTTTCTTT
D gene: .; clone size: few; V gene: TRBV7-8; J gene: TRBJ2-7; CDR3 protein: CASSLSKVSGSSYEQYF; CDR3 DNA: TGTGCCAGCAGCTTATCGAAAGTAAGCGGTAGCTCCTACGAGCAGTACTTC
D gene: TRBD1; clone size: many; V gene: TRBV12-3/TRBV12-4; J gene: TRBJ2-2; CDR3 protein: CASSFTGDYTGELFF; CDR3 DNA: TGTGCCAGCAGTTTCACAGGGGATTACACCGGGGAGCTGTTTTTT
D gene: TRBD1; clone size: .; V gene: TRBV19; J gene: TRBJ2-7; CDR3 protein: CASSLPPGQGVYEQYF; CDR3 DNA: TGTGCCAGTAGTCTACCTCCGGGACAGGGGGTCTACGAGCAGTACTTC
D gene: .; clone size: .; V gene: TRBV29-1; J gene: TRBJ2-1; CDR3 protein: CSVPDTPGEFF; CDR3 DNA: TGCAGCGTTCCCGACACACCCGGAGAGTTCTTC
D gene: .; clone size: many; V gene: TRBV5-1; J gene: TRBJ2-7; CDR3 protein: CASSLEQGYEQYF; CDR3 DNA: TGCGCCAGCAGCTTGGAACAGGGCTACGAGCAGTACTTC
D gene: .; clone size: .; V gene: TRBV12-3/TRBV12-4; J gene: TRBJ2-1; CDR3 protein: CASSPISDLEQFF; CDR3 DNA: TGTGCCAGCAGTCCGATTAGCGACCTTGAGCAGTTCTTC
D gene: TRBD1; clone size: .; V gene: TRBV25-1; J gene: TRBJ2-3; CDR3 protein: CASSEGRDRDTQYF; CDR3 DNA: TGTGCCAGCAGTGAGGGCCGGGACAGGGATACGCAGTATTTT
D gene: .; clone size: .; V gene: TRBV2; J gene: TRBJ2-4; CDR3 protein: CASSETGYLAKNIQYF; CDR3 DNA: TGTGCCAGCAGTGAAACAGGCTACCTAGCCAAAAACATTCAGTACTTC
D gene: .; clone size: few; V gene: TRBV15; J gene: TRBJ2-2; CDR3 protein: CATSLGSTGELFF; CDR3 DNA: TGTGCCACCAGCTTAGGAAGTACCGGGGAGCTGTTTTTT
D gene: .; clone size: few; V gene: TRBV19; J gene: TRBJ2-3; CDR3 protein: CASSSGIDTQYF; CDR3 DNA: TGTGCCAGTAGTAGCGGGATAGATACGCAGTATTTT
D gene: TRBD2; clone size: few; V gene: TRBV2; J gene: TRBJ2-5; CDR3 protein: CASSEPVAGDQETQYF; CDR3 DNA: TGTGCCAGCAGTGAACCGGTAGCGGGGGACCAAGAGACCCAGTACTTC
D gene: .; clone size: few; V gene: TRBV5-6; J gene: TRBJ2-1; CDR3 protein: CASSLALNGWTYNEQFF; CDR3 DNA: TGTGCCAGCAGCTTGGCCCTGAACGGCTGGACCTACAATGAGCAGTTCTTC
D gene: TRBD2; clone size: few; V gene: TRBV7-9; J gene: TRBJ2-5; CDR3 protein: CASSISGSQETQYF; CDR3 DNA: TGTGCCAGCAGCATTAGCGGGAGCCAAGAGACCCAGTACTTC
D gene: TRBD1; clone size: many; V gene: TRBV11-1; J gene: TRBJ2-7; CDR3 protein: CASSLTGQGYEQYF; CDR3 DNA: TGTGCCAGCAGCTTAACTGGACAGGGCTACGAGCAGTACTTC
D gene: .; clone size: .; V gene: TRBV5-1; J gene: TRBJ2-7; CDR3 protein: CASGTQLVPEQYF; CDR3 DNA: TGCGCCAGCGGTACTCAACTAGTTCCCGAGCAGTACTTC
D gene: TRBD1; clone size: few; V gene: TRBV29-1; J gene: TRBJ1-2; CDR3 protein: CSVEAGTGWLYGYTF; CDR3 DNA: TGCAGCGTTGAAGCCGGGACAGGGTGGCTCTATGGCTACACCTTC
D gene: .; clone size: few; V gene: TRBV25-1; J gene: TRBJ2-7; CDR3 protein: CASSERVEEGYEQYF; CDR3 DNA: TGTGCCAGCAGTGAACGGGTAGAAGAGGGCTACGAGCAGTACTTC
D gene: .; clone size: .; V gene: TRBV4-1; J gene: TRBJ2-7; CDR3 protein: CASSHDSSYEQYF; CDR3 DNA: TGCGCCAGCAGCCACGACAGCTCCTACGAGCAGTACTTC
D gene: TRBD2; clone size: few; V gene: TRBV4-2; J gene: TRBJ2-1; CDR3 protein: CASSLRLAGTNDEQFF; CDR3 DNA: TGTGCCAGCAGCCTGCGACTAGCGGGGACTAACGATGAGCAGTTCTTC
D gene: TRBD1; clone size: many; V gene: TRBV19; J gene: TRBJ2-1; CDR3 protein: CASSPTGGSYNEQFF; CDR3 DNA: TGTGCCAGTAGCCCTACAGGGGGTTCCTACAATGAGCAGTTCTTC
D gene: .; clone size: few; V gene: TRBV7-9; J gene: TRBJ1-1; CDR3 protein: CASSLPGLNTEAFF; CDR3 DNA: TGTGCCAGCAGCTTGCCAGGTCTGAACACTGAAGCTTTCTTT
D gene: .; clone size: few; V gene: TRBV29-1; J gene: TRBJ2-3; CDR3 protein: CSVRGVADTQYF; CDR3 DNA: TGCAGCGTCCGCGGGGTAGCGGATACGCAGTATTTT
D gene: TRBD2; clone size: .; V gene: TRBV25-1; J gene: TRBJ2-1; CDR3 protein: CASSLISGGFGEQFF; CDR3 DNA: TGTGCCAGCAGTCTTATTAGCGGGGGGTTTGGTGAGCAGTTCTTC
D gene: .; clone size: few; V gene: TRBV29-1; J gene: TRBJ2-2; CDR3 protein: CSALGGGELFF; CDR3 DNA: TGCAGCGCCCTGGGGGGCGGGGAGCTGTTTTTT
D gene: .; clone size: few; V gene: TRBV4-1; J gene: TRBJ2-2; CDR3 protein: CASSQETLDSYTGELFF; CDR3 DNA: TGCGCCAGCAGCCAAGAAACCCTGGACAGTTACACCGGGGAGCTGTTTTTT
D gene: TRBD1; clone size: once; V gene: TRBV7-2; J gene: TRBJ2-1; CDR3 protein: CASSRDRGNNEQFF; CDR3 DNA: TGTGCCAGCAGCCGGGACAGGGGGAACAATGAGCAGTTCTTC
D gene: .; clone size: few; V gene: TRBV12-3/TRBV12-4; J gene: TRBJ2-1; CDR3 protein: CASSYNPGGQFF; CDR3 DNA: TGTGCCAGCAGTTATAACCCCGGCGGGCAGTTCTTC
D gene: .; clone size: few; V gene: TRBV24-1; J gene: TRBJ2-3; CDR3 protein: CATSDLGHATDTQYF; CDR3 DNA: TGTGCCACCAGTGATTTGGGACACGCCACAGATACGCAGTATTTT
D gene: .; clone size: few; V gene: TRBV7-9; J gene: TRBJ2-1; CDR3 protein: CASSHSPEQFF; CDR3 DNA: TGTGCCAGCAGCCACAGCCCCGAGCAGTTCTTC
D gene: TRBD1; clone size: few; V gene: TRBV7-2; J gene: TRBJ2-1; CDR3 protein: CASSPQGWAYNEQFF; CDR3 DNA: TGTGCCAGCAGCCCACAGGGGTGGGCCTACAATGAGCAGTTCTTC
D gene: .; clone size: .; V gene: TRBV27; J gene: TRBJ2-3; CDR3 protein: CASSLFGIRGDTQYF; CDR3 DNA: TGTGCCAGCAGTTTATTTGGGATACGGGGAGATACGCAGTATTTT
D gene: TRBD1; clone size: .; V gene: TRBV7-8; J gene: TRBJ2-5; CDR3 protein: CASSLGIRGRRETQYF; CDR3 DNA: TGTGCCAGCAGCTTGGGGATCAGGGGGCGCCGAGAGACCCAGTACTTC
D gene: TRBD2; clone size: few; V gene: TRBV29-1; J gene: TRBJ2-7; CDR3 protein: CSVVAGDYSYEQYF; CDR3 DNA: TGCAGCGTAGTAGCGGGGGACTACTCCTACGAGCAGTACTTC
D gene: .; clone size: .; V gene: TRBV12-3/TRBV12-4; J gene: TRBJ1-5; CDR3 protein: CASSLYVSGQPQHF; CDR3 DNA: TGTGCCAGCAGTTTATATGTATCGGGTCAGCCCCAGCATTTT
D gene: TRBD1; clone size: .; V gene: TRBV24-1; J gene: TRBJ2-1; CDR3 protein: CATGQGSYNEQFF; CDR3 DNA: TGTGCCACCGGACAGGGCTCCTACAATGAGCAGTTCTTC
D gene: .; clone size: few; V gene: TRBV6-5; J gene: TRBJ1-2; CDR3 protein: CASHGGFVGYGYTF; CDR3 DNA: TGTGCCAGCCATGGCGGGTTCGTGGGCTATGGCTACACCTTC
D gene: .; clone size: .; V gene: TRBV11-3; J gene: TRBJ1-2; CDR3 protein: CASSLGSQGEDGYTF; CDR3 DNA: TGTGCCAGCAGCTTAGGGTCCCAAGGGGAAGACGGCTACACCTTC
D gene: .; clone size: .; V gene: TRBV6-5; J gene: TRBJ2-1; CDR3 protein: CASSPGTSNEQFF; CDR3 DNA: TGTGCCAGCAGTCCCGGGACTTCTAATGAGCAGTTCTTC